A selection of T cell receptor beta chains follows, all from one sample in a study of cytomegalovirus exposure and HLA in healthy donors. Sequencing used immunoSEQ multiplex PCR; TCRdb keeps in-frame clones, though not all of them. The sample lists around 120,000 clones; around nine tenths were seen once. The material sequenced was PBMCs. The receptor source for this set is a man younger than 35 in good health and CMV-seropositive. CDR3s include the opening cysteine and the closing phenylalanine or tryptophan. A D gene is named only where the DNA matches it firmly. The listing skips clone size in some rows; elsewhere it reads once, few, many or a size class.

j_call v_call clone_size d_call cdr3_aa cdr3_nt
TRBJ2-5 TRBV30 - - CAWSVGGAIQETQYF TGTGCCTGGAGTGTTGGAGGGGCAATTCAAGAGACCCAGTACTTC
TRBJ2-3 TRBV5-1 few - CASSPQASTDTQYF TGCGCCAGCAGCCCACAGGCTAGCACAGATACGCAGTATTTT
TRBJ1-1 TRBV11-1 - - CASSLARGPEAFF TGTGCCAGCAGCTTAGCTCGCGGGCCTGAAGCTTTCTTT
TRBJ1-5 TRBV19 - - CATKSAANQPQHF TGTGCCACCAAGAGCGCGGCGAATCAGCCCCAGCATTTT
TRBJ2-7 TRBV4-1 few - CASSRGDVRSRYEQYF TGCGCCAGCAGCCGGGGAGACGTTAGGTCGAGATACGAGCAGTACTTC
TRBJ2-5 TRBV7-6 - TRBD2 CASSEPGLAVGETQYF TGTGCCAGCTCCGAACCGGGACTAGCGGTTGGGGAGACCCAGTACTTC
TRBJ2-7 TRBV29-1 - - CSGSQGNRYEQYF TGCAGCGGGAGCCAGGGGAACCGCTACGAGCAGTACTTC
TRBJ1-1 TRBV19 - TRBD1 CASQGENTEAFF TGTGCCAGTCAGGGGGAGAACACTGAAGCTTTCTTT
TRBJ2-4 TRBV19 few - CASSMEGSRNIQYF TGTGCCAGTAGTATGGAGGGGTCAAGGAACATTCAGTACTTC
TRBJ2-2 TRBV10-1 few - CASTGGRETIGELFF TGCGCCAGCACCGGAGGAAGGGAAACGATCGGGGAGCTGTTTTTT
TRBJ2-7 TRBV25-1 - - CASSAQGSYEQYF TGTGCCAGCAGTGCGCAGGGATCCTACGAGCAGTACTTC
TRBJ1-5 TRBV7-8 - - CASSLIAYQVRSVGAQHF TGTGCCAGCAGCTTAATAGCCTATCAAGTTCGGAGTGTTGGCGCCCAGCATTTT
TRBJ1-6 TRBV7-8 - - CASSTSRTVNSPLHF TGTGCCAGCAGCACCTCCCGGACAGTCAATTCACCCCTCCACTTT
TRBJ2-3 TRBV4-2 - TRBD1 CASSLTGTGDSTDTQYF TGTGCCAGCAGTTTGACCGGGACAGGGGATAGCACAGATACGCAGTATTTT
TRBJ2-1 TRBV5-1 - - CASSLVEGNEQFF TGCGCCAGCAGCTTGGTTGAGGGCAATGAGCAGTTCTTC
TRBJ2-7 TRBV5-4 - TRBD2 CASSLAKAGGNEQYF TGTGCCAGCAGCTTGGCCAAGGCGGGGGGCAACGAGCAGTACTTC
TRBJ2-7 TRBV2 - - CASRPGVGPPEQYF TGTGCCAGCAGGCCGGGAGTAGGGCCTCCCGAGCAGTACTTC
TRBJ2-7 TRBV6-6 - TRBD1 CASSPGTGDVSGQYF TGTGCCAGCAGTCCCGGGACAGGGGATGTATCGGGGCAGTACTTC
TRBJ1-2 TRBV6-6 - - CASSPWGTPYGYTF TGTGCCAGCAGCCCTTGGGGGACACCATATGGCTACACCTTC
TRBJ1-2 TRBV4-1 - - CASSNGLTHTRGYTF TGCGCCAGCTCGAATGGATTGACACACACGCGTGGCTACACCTTC
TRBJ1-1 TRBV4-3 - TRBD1 CASSQGRVDQQGAAFF TGCGCCAGCAGCCAAGGACGGGTGGACCAACAGGGGGCAGCTTTCTTT
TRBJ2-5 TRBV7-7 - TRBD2 CASSPGLAGSQETQYF TGTGCCAGCAGCCCGGGACTAGCGGGGTCCCAAGAGACCCAGTACTTC
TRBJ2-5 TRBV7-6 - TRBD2 CASSSLTSGGAGTQYF TGTGCCAGCAGCTCCCTCACTAGCGGGGGGGCCGGGACCCAGTACTTC
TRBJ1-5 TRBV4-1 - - CASSQYISNQPQHF TGCGCCAGCAGCCAATATATAAGCAATCAGCCCCAGCATTTT
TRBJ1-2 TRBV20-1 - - CSATGNYGYTF TGCAGTGCTACCGGTAACTATGGCTACACCTTC
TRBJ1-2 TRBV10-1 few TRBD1 CASSPGGTGNGYTF TGCGCCAGCAGCCCAGGGGGGACCGGGAATGGCTACACCTTC
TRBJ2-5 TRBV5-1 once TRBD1 CASSLDFGTEKETQYF TGCGCCAGCAGCTTGGATTTCGGGACAGAAAAAGAGACCCAGTACTTC
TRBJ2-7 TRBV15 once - CATSRPLGGGLDF TGTGCCACCAGCAGACCTCTTGGGGGGGGCTTGGACTTC
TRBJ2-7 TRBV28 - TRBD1 CASSPPTGGPYEQYF TGTGCCAGCAGTCCCCCCACAGGGGGCCCCTACGAGCAGTACTTC
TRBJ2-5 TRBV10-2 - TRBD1 CASSGQGGRETQYF TGCGCCAGCAGTGGACAGGGGGGTAGAGAGACCCAGTACTTC
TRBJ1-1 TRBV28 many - CASSSRLNTEAFF TGTGCCAGCAGCTCCAGGTTGAACACTGAAGCTTTCTTT
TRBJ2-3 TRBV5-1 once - CASSWSPGTDTQYF TGCGCCAGCAGCTGGTCCCCGGGCACAGATACGCAGTATTTT
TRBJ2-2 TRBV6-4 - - CASSDTVAGELFF TGTGCCAGCAGTGACACGGTGGCCGGGGAGCTGTTTTTT
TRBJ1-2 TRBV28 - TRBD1 CASSLEDRDGGYTF TGTGCCAGCAGTTTAGAGGACAGGGACGGTGGCTACACCTTC
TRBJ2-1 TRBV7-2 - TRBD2 CASSHPLAGVNNEQFF TGTGCCAGCAGCCATCCCTTAGCGGGGGTGAACAATGAGCAGTTCTTC
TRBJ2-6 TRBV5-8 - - CASSLPTGTGANVLTF TGTGCCAGCAGCTTGCCCACAGGGACTGGGGCCAACGTCCTGACTTTC
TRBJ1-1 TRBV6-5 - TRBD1 CASSFHRGAEAFF TGTGCCAGCAGTTTTCACAGGGGGGCTGAAGCTTTCTTT
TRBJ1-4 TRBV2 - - CASSEETTNEKLFF TGTGCCAGCAGTGAGGAGACAACTAATGAAAAACTGTTTTTT
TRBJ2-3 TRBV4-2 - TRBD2 CASSLPFTSGGGDTQYF TGTGCCAGCAGTCTCCCCTTTACCAGCGGGGGTGGAGATACGCAGTATTTT
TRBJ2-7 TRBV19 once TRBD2 CASSIGSAGGPTEQYF TGTGCCAGTAGTATTGGTTCGGCGGGGGGACCCACGGAGCAGTACTTC
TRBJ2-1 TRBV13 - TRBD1 CASRSTGAYNEQFF TGTGCCAGCAGATCGACAGGGGCATACAATGAGCAGTTCTTC
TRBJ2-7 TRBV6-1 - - CASSEIFLASYEQYF TGTGCCAGCAGTGAAATCTTCCTAGCGTCCTACGAGCAGTACTTC
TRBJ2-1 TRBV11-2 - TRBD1 CASSALQGEAEQFF TGTGCCAGCAGCGCCCTACAGGGGGAGGCTGAGCAGTTCTTC
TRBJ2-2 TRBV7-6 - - CASSLVAGNTGELFF TGTGCCAGCAGCTTAGTGGCAGGGAACACCGGGGAGCTGTTTTTT
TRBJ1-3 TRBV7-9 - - CASSLYGSRRDPGNTIYF TGTGCCAGCAGCCTGTATGGGAGCAGGAGGGACCCTGGAAACACCATATATTTT
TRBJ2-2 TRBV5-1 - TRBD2 CASSAGLADTGELFF TGCGCCAGCAGCGCCGGACTAGCGGACACCGGGGAGCTGTTTTTT
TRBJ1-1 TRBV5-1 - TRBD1 CASSSGDRVTEAFF TGCGCCAGCAGCTCCGGGGACAGGGTCACTGAAGCTTTCTTT
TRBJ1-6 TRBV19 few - CASSNRVSNSPLHF TGTGCCAGTAGTAACAGGGTGTCGAATTCACCCCTCCACTTT
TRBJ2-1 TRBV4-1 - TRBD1 CASSHPPGTGSYNEQFF TGCGCCAGCAGCCACCCACCGGGGACAGGCTCCTACAATGAGCAGTTCTTC
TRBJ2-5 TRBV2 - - CASSGQDPQETQYF TGTGCCAGCAGTGGACAGGACCCTCAAGAGACCCAGTACTTC
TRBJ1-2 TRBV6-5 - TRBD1 CASSPGTGVWGYTF TGTGCCAGCAGTCCCGGGACAGGGGTATGGGGCTACACCTTC
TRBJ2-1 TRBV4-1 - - CASSQGLGAGPSSYNEQFF TGCGCCAGCAGCCAAGGGTTGGGTGCGGGACCTAGCTCCTACAATGAGCAGTTCTTC
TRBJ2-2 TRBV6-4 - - CASSDRSTGELFF TGTGCCAGCAGTGACAGGAGCACCGGGGAGCTGTTTTTT
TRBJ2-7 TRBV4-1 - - CASSQNEGYEQYF TGCGCCAGCAGCCAAAATGAGGGTTACGAGCAGTACTTC
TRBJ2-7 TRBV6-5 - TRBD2 CASGGGYEQYF TGTGCCAGCGGCGGGGGCTACGAGCAGTACTTC